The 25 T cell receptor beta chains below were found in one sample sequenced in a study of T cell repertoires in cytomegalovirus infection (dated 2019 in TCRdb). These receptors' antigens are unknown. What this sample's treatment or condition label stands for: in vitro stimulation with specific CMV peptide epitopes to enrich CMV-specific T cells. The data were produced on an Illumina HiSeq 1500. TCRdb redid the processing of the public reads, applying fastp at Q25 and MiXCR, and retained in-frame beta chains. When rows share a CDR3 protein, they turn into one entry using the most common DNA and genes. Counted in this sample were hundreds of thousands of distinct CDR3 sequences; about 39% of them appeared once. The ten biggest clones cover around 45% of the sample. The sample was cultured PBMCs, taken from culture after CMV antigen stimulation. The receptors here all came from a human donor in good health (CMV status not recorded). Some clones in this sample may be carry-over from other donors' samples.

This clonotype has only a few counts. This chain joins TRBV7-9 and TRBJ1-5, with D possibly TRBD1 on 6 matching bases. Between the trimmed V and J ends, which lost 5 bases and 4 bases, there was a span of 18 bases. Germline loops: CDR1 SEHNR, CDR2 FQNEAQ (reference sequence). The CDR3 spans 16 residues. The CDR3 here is CASSPHRGQINQPQHF. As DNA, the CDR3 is TGTGCCAGCAGCCCGCATAGAGGACAGATAAATCAGCCCCAGCATTTT. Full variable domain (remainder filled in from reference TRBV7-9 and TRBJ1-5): DTGVSQNPRHKITKRGQNVTFRCDPISEHNRLYWYRQTLGQGPEFLTYFQNEAQLEKSRLLSDRFSAERPKGSFSTLEIQRTEQGDSAMYLCASSPHRGQINQPQHFGDGTRLSIL.

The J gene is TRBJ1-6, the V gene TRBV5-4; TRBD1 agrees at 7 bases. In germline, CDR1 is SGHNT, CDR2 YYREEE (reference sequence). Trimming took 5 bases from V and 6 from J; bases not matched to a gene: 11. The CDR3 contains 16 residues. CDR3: CASRAAGGPLNSPLHF. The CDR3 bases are TGTGCCAGCAGAGCTGCAGGGGGGCCCCTTAATTCACCCCTCCACTTT. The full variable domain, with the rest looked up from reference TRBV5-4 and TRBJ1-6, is ETGVTQSPTHLIKTRGQQVTLRCSSQSGHNTVSWYQQALGQGPQFIFQYYREEENGRGNFPPRFSGLQFPNYSSELNVNALELDDSALYLCASRAAGGPLNSPLHFGNGTRLTVT.

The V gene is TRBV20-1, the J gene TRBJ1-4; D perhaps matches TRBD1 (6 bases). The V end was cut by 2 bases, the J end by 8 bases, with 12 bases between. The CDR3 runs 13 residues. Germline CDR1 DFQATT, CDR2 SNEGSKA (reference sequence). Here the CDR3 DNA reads TGCAGTGCTAGACAGGGGATAGGGGAAAAACTGTTTTTT. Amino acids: CSARQGIGEKLFF.

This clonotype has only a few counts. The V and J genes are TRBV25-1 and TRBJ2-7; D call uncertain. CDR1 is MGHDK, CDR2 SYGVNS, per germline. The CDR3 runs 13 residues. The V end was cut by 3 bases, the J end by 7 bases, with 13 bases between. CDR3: CASSEVFGAEQYF. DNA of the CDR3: TGTGCCAGCAGTGAGGTATTTGGAGCGGAGCAGTACTTC.

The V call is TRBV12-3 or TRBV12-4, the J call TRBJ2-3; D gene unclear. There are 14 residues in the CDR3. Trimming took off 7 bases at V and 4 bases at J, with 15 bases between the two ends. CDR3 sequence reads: CASTPLGAADTQYF. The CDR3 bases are TGTGCCAGCACCCCCCTGGGTGCGGCAGATACGCAGTATTTT.

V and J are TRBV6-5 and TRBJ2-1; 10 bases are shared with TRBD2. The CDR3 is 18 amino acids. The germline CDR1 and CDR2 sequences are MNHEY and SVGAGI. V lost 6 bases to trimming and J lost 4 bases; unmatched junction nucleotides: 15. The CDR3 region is CASRHQAFSGGSYNEQFF. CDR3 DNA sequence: TGTGCCAGCAGACATCAAGCCTTTAGCGGGGGGTCTTACAATGAGCAGTTCTTC.

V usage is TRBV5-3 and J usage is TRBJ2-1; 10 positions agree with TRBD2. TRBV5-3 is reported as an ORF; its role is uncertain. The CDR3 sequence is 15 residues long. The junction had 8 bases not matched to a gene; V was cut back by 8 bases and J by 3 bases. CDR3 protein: CASRSSGSGYNEQFF. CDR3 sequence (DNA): TGTGCCAGCAGGTCTAGCGGGAGTGGCTACAATGAGCAGTTCTTC.

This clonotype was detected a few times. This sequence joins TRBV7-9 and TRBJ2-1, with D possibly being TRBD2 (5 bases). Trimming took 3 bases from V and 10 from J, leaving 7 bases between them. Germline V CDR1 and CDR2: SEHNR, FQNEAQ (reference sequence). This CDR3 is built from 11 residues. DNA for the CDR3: TGTGCCAGCAGCTTGACGGGAGAGCAGTTCTTC. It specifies CASSLTGEQFF.

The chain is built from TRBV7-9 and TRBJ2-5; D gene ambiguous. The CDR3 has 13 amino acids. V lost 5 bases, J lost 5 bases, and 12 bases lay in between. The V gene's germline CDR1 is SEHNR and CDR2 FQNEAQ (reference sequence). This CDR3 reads CASSPTKGETQYF. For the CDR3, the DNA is TGTGCCAGCAGCCCGACAAAAGGGGAGACCCAGTACTTC.

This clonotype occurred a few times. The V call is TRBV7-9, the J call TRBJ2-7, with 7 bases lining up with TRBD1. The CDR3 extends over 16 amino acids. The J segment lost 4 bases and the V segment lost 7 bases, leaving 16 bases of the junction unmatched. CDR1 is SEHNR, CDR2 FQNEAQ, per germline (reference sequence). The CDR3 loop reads CASTLSRWTGSYEQYF. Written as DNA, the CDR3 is TGTGCCAGCACCTTGTCTAGGTGGACAGGATCGTACGAGCAGTACTTC.

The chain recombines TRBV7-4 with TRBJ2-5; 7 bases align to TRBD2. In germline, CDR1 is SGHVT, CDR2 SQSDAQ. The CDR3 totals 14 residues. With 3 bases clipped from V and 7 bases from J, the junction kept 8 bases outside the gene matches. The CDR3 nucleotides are TGTGCCAGCAGCTTTAGACCCGGCGGGGGGACCCAGTACTTC. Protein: CASSFRPGGGTQYF.

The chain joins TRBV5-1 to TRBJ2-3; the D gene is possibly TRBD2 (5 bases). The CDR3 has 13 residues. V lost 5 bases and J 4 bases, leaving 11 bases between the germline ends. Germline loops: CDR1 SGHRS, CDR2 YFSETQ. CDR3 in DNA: TGCGCCAGCAGTCCGGGGTTGGCAGATACGCAGTATTTT. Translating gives CASSPGLADTQYF.

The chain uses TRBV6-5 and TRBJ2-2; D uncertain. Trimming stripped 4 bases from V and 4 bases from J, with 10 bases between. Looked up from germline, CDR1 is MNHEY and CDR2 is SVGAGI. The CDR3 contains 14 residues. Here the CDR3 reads CASSSRWGTGELFF. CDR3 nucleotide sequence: TGTGCCAGCAGTTCTCGCTGGGGCACCGGGGAGCTGTTTTTT.

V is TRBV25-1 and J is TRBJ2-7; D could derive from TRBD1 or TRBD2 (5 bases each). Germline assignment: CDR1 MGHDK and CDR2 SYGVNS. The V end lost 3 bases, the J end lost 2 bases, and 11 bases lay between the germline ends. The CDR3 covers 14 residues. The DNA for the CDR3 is TGTGCCAGCAGTGACTCGGGACCACCCTACGAGCAGTACTTC. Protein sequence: CASSDSGPPYEQYF.

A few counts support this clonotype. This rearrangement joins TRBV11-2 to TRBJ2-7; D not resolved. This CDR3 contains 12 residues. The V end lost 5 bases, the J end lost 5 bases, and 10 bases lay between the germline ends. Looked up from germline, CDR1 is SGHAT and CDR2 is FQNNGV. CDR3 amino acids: CASSRIRDEQYF. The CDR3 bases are TGTGCCAGCAGCCGGATTCGGGACGAGCAGTACTTC. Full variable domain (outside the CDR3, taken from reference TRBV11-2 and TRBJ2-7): EAGVAQSPRYKIIEKRQSVAFWCNPISGHATLYWYQQILGQGPKLLIQFQNNGVVDDSQLPKDRFSAERLKGVDSTLKIQPAKLEDSAVYLCASSRIRDEQYFGPGTRLTVT.

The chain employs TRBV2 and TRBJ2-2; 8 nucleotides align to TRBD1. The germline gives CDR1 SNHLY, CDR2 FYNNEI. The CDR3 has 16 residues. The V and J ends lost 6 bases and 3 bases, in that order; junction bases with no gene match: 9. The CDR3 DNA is TGTGCCAGCAGCCCCAGGGGGCTCGGGGACACCGGGGAGCTGTTTTTT. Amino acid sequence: CASSPRGLGDTGELFF.

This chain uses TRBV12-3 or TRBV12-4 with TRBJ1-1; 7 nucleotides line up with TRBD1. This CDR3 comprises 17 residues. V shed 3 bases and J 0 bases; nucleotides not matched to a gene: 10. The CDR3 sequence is CASSFVVGRGLNTEAFF. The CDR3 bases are TGTGCCAGCAGTTTTGTCGTTGGGAGGGGGCTGAACACTGAAGCTTTCTTT.

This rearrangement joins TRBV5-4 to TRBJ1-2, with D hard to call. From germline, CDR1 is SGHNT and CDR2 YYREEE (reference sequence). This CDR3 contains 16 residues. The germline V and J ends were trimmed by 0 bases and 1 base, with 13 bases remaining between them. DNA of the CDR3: TGTGCCAGCAGCTTGGAGGCAGGACGATTTAACTATGGCTACACCTTC. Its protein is CASSLEAGRFNYGYTF. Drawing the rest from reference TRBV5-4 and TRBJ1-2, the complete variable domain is ETGVTQSPTHLIKTRGQQVTLRCSSQSGHNTVSWYQQALGQGPQFIFQYYREEENGRGNFPPRFSGLQFPNYSSELNVNALELDDSALYLCASSLEAGRFNYGYTFGSGTRLTVV.

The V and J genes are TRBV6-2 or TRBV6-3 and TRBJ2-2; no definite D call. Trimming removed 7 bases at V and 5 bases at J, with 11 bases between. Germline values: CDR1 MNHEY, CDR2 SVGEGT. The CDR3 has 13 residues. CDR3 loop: CASTSTFTGELFF. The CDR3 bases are TGTGCCAGCACCTCGACGTTTACCGGGGAGCTGTTTTTT.

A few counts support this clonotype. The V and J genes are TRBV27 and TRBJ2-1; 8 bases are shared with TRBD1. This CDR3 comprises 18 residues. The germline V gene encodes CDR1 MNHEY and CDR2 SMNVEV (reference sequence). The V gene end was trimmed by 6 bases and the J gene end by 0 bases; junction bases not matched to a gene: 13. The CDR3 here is CASSILSTGGISYNEQFF. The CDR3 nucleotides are TGTGCCAGCAGCATATTATCAACAGGGGGTATCTCCTACAATGAGCAGTTCTTC.

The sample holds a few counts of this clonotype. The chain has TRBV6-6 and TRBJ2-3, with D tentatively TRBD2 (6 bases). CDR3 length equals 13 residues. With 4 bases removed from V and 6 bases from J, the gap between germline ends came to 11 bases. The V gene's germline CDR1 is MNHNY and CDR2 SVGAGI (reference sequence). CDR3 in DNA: TGTGCCAGCAGTTGGGCGGGAAGGGATACGCAGTATTTT. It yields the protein CASSWAGRDTQYF.

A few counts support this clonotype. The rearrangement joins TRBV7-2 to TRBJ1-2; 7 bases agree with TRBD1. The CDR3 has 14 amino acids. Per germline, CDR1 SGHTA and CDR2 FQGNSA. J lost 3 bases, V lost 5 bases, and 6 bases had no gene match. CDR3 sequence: CASSGTVGYYGYTF. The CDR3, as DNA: TGTGCCAGCAGCGGGACAGTAGGTTACTATGGCTACACCTTC.

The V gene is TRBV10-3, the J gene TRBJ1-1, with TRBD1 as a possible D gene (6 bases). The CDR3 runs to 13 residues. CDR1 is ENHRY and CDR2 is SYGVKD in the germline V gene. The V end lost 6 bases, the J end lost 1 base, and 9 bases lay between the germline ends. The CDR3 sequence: CAIRGTPNTEAFF. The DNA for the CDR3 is TGTGCCATCAGGGGGACACCGAACACTGAAGCTTTCTTT.

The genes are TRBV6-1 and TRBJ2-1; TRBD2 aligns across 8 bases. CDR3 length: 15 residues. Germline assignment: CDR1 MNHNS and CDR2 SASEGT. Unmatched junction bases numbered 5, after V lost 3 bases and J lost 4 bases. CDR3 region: CASSEGREVYNEQFF. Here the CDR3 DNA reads TGTGCCAGCAGTGAGGGGCGGGAGGTTTACAATGAGCAGTTCTTC.

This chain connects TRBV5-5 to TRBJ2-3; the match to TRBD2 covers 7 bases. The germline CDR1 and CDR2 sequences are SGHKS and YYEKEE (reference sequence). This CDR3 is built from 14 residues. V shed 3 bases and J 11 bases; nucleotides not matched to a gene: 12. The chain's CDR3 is CASSYGGIRWGQYF. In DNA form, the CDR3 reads TGTGCCAGCAGCTACGGGGGGATCCGATGGGGGCAGTATTTT.